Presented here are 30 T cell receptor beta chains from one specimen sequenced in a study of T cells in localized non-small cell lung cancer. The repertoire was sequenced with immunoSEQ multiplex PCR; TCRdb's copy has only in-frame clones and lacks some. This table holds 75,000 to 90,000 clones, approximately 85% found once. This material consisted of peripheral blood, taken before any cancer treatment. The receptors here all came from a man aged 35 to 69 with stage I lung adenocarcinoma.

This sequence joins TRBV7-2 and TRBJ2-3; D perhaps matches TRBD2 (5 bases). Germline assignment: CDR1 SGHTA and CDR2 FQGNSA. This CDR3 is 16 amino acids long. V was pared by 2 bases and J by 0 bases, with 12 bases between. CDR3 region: CASSLSPGLSTDTQYF. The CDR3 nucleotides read TGTGCCAGCAGCTTATCGCCGGGGTTGAGCACAGATACGCAGTATTTT.

DNA for the CDR3: TGTGCCAGCAGGGGGTCCCGGGCAGGGTTAACAGATACGCAGTATTTT. It translates to CASRGSRAGLTDTQYF. The chain joins TRBV28 to TRBJ2-3; possible D gene TRBD1, 5 bases. Germline-derived CDR1 and CDR2 are MDHEN and SYDVKM. V lost 6 bases and J lost 3, with 19 bases in between. CDR3 length: 16 residues.

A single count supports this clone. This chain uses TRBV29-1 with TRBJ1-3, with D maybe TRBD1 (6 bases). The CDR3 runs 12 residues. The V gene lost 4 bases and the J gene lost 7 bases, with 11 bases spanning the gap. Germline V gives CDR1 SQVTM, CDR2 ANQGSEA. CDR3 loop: CSVVGQGNTIYF. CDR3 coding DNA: TGCAGCGTTGTGGGCCAGGGGAACACCATATATTTT.

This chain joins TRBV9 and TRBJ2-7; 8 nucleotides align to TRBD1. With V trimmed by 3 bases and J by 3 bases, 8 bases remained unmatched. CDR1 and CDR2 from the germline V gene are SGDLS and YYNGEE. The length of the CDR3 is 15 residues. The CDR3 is CASSARTGTVYEQYF. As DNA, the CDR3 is TGTGCCAGCAGCGCACGGACAGGGACCGTCTACGAGCAGTACTTC.

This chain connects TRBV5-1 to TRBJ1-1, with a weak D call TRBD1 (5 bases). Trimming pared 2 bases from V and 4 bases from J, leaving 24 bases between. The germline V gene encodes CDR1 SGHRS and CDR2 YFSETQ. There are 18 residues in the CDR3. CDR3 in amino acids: CASSFLYGPRGGGTEAFF. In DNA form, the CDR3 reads TGCGCCAGCAGCTTCCTCTACGGACCAAGGGGCGGGGGCACTGAAGCTTTCTTT.

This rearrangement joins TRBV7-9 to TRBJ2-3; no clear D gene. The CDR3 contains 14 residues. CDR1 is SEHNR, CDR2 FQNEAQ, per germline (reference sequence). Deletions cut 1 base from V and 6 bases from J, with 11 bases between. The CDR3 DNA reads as TGTGCCAGCAGCTTAGAGGGAATAGGGGATACGCAGTATTTT. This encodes CASSLEGIGDTQYF.

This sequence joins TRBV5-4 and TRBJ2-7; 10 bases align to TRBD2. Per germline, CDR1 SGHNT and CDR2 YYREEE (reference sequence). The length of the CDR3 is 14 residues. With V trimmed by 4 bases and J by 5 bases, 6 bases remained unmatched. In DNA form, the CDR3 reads TGTGCCAGCAGCCCTAGCGGGAGAATCGACGAGCAGTACTTC. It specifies CASSPSGRIDEQYF.

The DNA of the CDR3 is TGTGCCAGCAGCATGAGACTAGCGGGGGGGCAAAGGGAGACCCAGTACTTC. Protein: CASSMRLAGGQRETQYF. V usage is TRBV13 and J usage is TRBJ2-5, with 14 positions matching TRBD2. V trimming: 5 bases; J trimming: 5 bases; junction bases outside the gene matches: 10. The germline gives CDR1 PRHDT, CDR2 FYEKMQ (reference sequence). This CDR3 contains 17 residues.

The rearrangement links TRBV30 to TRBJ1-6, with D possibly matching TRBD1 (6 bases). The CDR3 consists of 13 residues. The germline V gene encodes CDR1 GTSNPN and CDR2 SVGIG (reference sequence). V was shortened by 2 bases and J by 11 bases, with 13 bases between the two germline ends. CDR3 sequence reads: CAWSREQGTPLHF. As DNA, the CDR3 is TGTGCCTGGAGTCGGGAACAGGGTACACCCCTCCACTTT.

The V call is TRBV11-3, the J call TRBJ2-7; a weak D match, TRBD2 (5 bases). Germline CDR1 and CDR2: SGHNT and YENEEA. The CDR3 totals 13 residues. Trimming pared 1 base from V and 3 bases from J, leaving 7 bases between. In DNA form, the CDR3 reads TGTGCCAGCAGCTTAGGTGAGGGCTACGAGCAGTACTTC. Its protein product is CASSLGEGYEQYF.

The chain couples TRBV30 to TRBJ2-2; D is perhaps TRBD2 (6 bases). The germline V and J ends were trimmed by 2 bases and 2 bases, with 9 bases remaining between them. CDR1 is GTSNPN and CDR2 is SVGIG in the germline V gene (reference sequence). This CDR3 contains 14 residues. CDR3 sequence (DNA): TGTGCCTGGAGTAGGGACTCTAACACCGGGGAGCTGTTTTTT. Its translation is CAWSRDSNTGELFF.

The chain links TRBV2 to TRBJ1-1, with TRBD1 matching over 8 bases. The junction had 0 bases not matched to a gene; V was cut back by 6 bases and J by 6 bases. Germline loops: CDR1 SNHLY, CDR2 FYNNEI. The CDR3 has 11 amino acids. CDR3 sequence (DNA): TGTGCCAGCAGACAGGGGGCTGAAGCTTTCTTT. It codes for CASRQGAEAFF.

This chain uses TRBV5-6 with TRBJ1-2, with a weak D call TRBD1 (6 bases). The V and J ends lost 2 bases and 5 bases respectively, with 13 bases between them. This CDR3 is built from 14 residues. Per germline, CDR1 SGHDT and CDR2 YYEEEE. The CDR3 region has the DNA TGTGCCAGCAGCTTTTGGGAGGGGGTTTATGGCTACACCTTC. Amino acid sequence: CASSFWEGVYGYTF.

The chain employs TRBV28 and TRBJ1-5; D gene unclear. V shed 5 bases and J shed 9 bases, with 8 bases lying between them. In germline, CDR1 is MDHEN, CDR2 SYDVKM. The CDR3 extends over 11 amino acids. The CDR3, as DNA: TGTGCCAGCAGTGCCTTAGGGCCCCAGCATTTT. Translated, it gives CASSALGPQHF.

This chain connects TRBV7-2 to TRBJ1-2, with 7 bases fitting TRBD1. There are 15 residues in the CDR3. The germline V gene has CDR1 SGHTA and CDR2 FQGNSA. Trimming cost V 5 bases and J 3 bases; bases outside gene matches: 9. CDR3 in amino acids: CASSTRTGTDYGYTF. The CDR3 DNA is TGTGCCAGCAGCACCCGGACAGGAACGGACTATGGCTACACCTTC. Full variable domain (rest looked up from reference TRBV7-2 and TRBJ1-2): GAGVSQSPSNKVTEKGKDVELRCDPISGHTALYWYRQSLGQGLEFLIYFQGNSAPDKSGLPSDRFSAERTGGSVSTLTIQRTQQEDSAVYLCASSTRTGTDYGYTFGSGTRLTVV.

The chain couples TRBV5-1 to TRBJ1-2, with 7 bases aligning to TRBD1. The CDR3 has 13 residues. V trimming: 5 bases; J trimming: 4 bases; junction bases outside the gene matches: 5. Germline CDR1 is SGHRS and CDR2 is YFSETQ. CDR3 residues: CASSRDSPYGYTF. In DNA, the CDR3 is TGCGCCAGCAGTCGGGACAGCCCCTATGGCTACACCTTC.

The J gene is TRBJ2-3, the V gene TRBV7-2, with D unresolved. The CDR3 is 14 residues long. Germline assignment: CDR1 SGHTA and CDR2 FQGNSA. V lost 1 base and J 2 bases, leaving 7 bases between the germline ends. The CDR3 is CASSLGAVTDTQYF. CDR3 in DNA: TGTGCCAGCAGCTTAGGCGCCGTCACAGATACGCAGTATTTT. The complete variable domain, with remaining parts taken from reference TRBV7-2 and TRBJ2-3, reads GAGVSQSPSNKVTEKGKDVELRCDPISGHTALYWYRQSLGQGLEFLIYFQGNSAPDKSGLPSDRFSAERTGGSVSTLTIQRTQQEDSAVYLCASSLGAVTDTQYFGPGTRLTVL.

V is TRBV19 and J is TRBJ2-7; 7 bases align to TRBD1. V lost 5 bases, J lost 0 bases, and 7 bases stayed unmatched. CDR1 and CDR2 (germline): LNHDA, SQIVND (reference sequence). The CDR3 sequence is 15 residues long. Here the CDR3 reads CASSSQGFSSYEQYF. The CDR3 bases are TGTGCCAGTAGTTCACAGGGGTTCTCCTCCTACGAGCAGTACTTC. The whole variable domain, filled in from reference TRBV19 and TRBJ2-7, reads DGGITQSPKYLFRKEGQNVTLSCEQNLNHDAMYWYRQDPGQGLRLIYYSQIVNDFQKGDIAEGYSVSREKKESFPLTVTSAQKNPTAFYLCASSSQGFSSYEQYFGPGTRLTVT.

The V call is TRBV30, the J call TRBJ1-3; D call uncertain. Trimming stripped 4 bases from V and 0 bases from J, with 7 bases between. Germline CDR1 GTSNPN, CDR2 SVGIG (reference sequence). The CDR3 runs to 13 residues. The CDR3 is CAWTGLSGNTIYF. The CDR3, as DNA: TGTGCCTGGACGGGCCTCTCTGGAAACACCATATATTTT. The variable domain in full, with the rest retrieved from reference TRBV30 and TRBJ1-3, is SQTIHQWPATLVQPVGSPLSLECTVEGTSNPNLYWYRQAAGRGLQLLFYSVGIGQISSEVPQNLSASRPQDRQFILSSKKLLLSDSGFYLCAWTGLSGNTIYFGEGSWLTVV.

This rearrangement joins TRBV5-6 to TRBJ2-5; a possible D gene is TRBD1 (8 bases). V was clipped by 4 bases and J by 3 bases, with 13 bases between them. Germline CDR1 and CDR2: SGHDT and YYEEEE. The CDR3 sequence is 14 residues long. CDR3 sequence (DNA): TGTGCCAGCAGCGGGGAGGGACAGGAAGAGACCCAGTACTTC. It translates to CASSGEGQEETQYF.

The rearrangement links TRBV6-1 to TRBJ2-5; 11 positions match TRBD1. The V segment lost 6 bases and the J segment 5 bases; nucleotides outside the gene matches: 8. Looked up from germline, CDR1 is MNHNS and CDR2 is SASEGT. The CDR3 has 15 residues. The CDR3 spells CASRKRTGGAETQYF. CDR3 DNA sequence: TGTGCCAGCAGGAAGAGGACAGGGGGCGCCGAGACCCAGTACTTC.

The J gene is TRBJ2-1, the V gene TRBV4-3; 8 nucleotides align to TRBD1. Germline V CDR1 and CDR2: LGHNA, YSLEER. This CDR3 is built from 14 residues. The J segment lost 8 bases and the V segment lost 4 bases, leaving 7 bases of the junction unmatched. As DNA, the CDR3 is TGCGCCAGCAGCCGAACCCAGGGGGCCGATGAGCAGTTCTTC. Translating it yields CASSRTQGADEQFF.

CDR3 nucleotides: TGTGCCAGCAGCGGGGGACACCCGAACACTGAAGCTTTCTTT. Its translation: CASSGGHPNTEAFF. V is TRBV9 and J is TRBJ1-1; perhaps TRBD1 as D (6 bases). CDR1 and CDR2 (germline): SGDLS, YYNGEE. V was pared by 3 bases and J by 1 base, with 10 bases between. The CDR3 is made up of 14 amino acids.

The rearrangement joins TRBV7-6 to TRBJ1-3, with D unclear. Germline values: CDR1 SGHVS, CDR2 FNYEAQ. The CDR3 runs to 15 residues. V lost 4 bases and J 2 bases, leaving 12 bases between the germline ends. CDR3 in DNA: TGTGCCAGCAGCTCCCCTCGTGGGGCTGGAAACACCATATATTTT. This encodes CASSSPRGAGNTIYF.

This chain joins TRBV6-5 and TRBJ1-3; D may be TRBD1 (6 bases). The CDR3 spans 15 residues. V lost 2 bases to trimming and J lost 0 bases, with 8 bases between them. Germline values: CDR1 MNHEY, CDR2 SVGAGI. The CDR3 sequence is CASSYGDNSGNTIYF. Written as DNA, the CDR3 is TGTGCCAGCAGTTACGGGGACAACTCTGGAAACACCATATATTTT.

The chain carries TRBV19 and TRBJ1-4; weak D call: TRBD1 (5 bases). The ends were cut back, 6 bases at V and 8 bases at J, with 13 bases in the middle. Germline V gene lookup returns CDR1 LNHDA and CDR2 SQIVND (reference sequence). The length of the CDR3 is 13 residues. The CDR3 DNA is TGTGCCAGTAGGAAACAGGAAGAAGAAAAACTGTTTTTT. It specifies CASRKQEEEKLFF.

The CDR3 loop is CASSPDRGLYEQYF. The CDR3 nucleotides read TGCGCCAGCAGCCCGGACAGGGGGCTCTACGAGCAGTACTTC. The chain combines TRBV5-1 with TRBJ2-7; 11 bases fit TRBD1. The CDR3 sequence is 14 residues long. With 4 bases clipped from V and 3 bases from J, the junction kept 3 bases outside the gene matches. The germline gives CDR1 SGHRS, CDR2 YFSETQ.

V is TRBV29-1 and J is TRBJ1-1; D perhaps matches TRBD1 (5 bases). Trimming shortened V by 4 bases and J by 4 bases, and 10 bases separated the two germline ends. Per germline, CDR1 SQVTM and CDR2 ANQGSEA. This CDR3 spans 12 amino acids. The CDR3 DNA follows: TGCAGCGTTGGCGAGGGACTCACTGAAGCTTTCTTT. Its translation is CSVGEGLTEAFF.

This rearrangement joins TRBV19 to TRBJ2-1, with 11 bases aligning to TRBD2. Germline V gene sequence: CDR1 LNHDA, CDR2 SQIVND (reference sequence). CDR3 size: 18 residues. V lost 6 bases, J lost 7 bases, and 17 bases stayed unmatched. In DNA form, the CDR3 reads TGTGCCAGTAGGTTAGCGGGGGGGCCGTTACCGCAGACGAATGAGCAGTTCTTC. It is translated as CASRLAGGPLPQTNEQFF.

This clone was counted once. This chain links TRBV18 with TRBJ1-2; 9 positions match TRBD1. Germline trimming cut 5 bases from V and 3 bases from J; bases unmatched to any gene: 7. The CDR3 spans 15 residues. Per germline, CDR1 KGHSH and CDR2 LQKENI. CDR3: CASSRTRDRDYGYTF. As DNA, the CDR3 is TGTGCCAGCTCAAGAACTAGGGACAGGGACTATGGCTACACCTTC. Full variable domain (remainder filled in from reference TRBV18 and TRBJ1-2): NAGVMQNPRHLVRRRGQEARLRCSPMKGHSHVYWYRQLPEEGLKFMVYLQKENIIDESGMPKERFSAEFPKEGPSILRIQQVVRGDSAAYFCASSRTRDRDYGYTFGSGTRLTVV.